This is a list of T cell receptor beta chains from one sample in a study of T cells in Graves' hyperthyroidism and ophthalmopathy. TCRdb analysed the multiplex PCR reads with MiXCR anew, one entry per CDR3 protein. In the table there are about 380,000 distinct CDR3 sequences, around 14% of which are singletons. Sequencing input: blood. The receptors here all came from a woman aged 55-69 years with Graves' hyperthyroidism. Each CDR3 is given with its conserved first and last residue. A D gene is named only where the DNA matches it firmly. The listing skips clone size in some rows; elsewhere it reads once, few, many or a size class.

j_call d_call clone_size v_call cdr3_aa cdr3_nt
TRBJ1-4 TRBD1 few TRBV5-1 CASSLEGAPEKLFF TGCGCCAGCAGTCTGGAGGGGGCGCCTGAAAAACTGTTTTTT
TRBJ2-1 TRBD2 few TRBV5-4 CASSRRGRVYNEQFF TGTGCCAGCAGCCGCCGGGGGAGGGTATACAATGAGCAGTTCTTC
TRBJ2-3 - - TRBV11-2 CASSLRGLSTDTQYF TGTGCCAGCAGCTTAAGAGGCTTAAGCACAGATACGCAGTATTTT
TRBJ2-2 TRBD2 - TRBV24-1 CATSDLGGPLIAGGELFF TGTGCCACCAGTGATTTAGGCGGGCCGCTCATAGCGGGCGGGGAGCTGTTTTTT
TRBJ2-2 - many TRBV5-1 CASSVMGTNTGELFF TGCGCCAGCAGCGTAATGGGGACGAACACCGGGGAGCTGTTTTTT
TRBJ2-5 TRBD1 - TRBV20-1 CSARGTGEETQYF TGCAGTGCGAGAGGGACAGGGGAGGAGACCCAGTACTTC
TRBJ2-3 - few TRBV29-1 CSWTATDTQYF TGCAGTTGGACAGCCACAGATACGCAGTATTTT
TRBJ2-2 TRBD2 many TRBV7-8 CASSLSASGRRSGELFF TGTGCCAGCAGCTTAAGTGCTAGCGGGAGGCGGAGCGGGGAGCTGTTTTTT
TRBJ2-5 - many TRBV7-9 CASSLVGAGETQYF TGTGCCAGCAGCTTAGTAGGGGCAGGAGAGACCCAGTACTTC
TRBJ2-1 - many TRBV27 CASSLTKAGIEQFF TGTGCCAGCAGTTTAACAAAGGCGGGTATTGAGCAGTTCTTC
TRBJ2-1 TRBD2 - TRBV29-1 CSVSGLAGDEQFF TGCAGCGTGTCGGGACTAGCGGGAGATGAGCAGTTCTTC
TRBJ2-4 - - TRBV5-1 CASSHTGSAKNIQYF TGCGCCAGCAGCCACACGGGGTCCGCCAAAAACATTCAGTACTTC
TRBJ2-2 TRBD2 many TRBV24-1 CATSDPRTSGRRYTGELFF TGTGCCACCAGTGATCCCCGGACTAGCGGGAGACGGTACACCGGGGAGCTGTTTTTT
TRBJ2-7 TRBD2 many TRBV6-2/TRBV6-3 CASSLLAGAFDEQYF TGTGCCAGCAGTTTACTAGCGGGAGCTTTCGACGAGCAGTACTTC
TRBJ2-3 TRBD1 few TRBV20-1 CSAAGTGGILTDTQYF TGCAGTGCTGCCGGGACAGGGGGAATTTTAACAGATACGCAGTATTTT
TRBJ2-3 TRBD2 many TRBV20-1 CSARPSGLAGGITDTQYF TGCAGTGCTAGGCCCTCGGGACTAGCGGGAGGGATCACAGATACGCAGTATTTT
TRBJ1-2 - many TRBV12-3/TRBV12-4 CASSFRRGGRYGYTF TGTGCCAGCAGTTTCCGTAGGGGGGGCAGATATGGCTACACCTTC
TRBJ2-4 - many TRBV27 CASSLNYLVTNIQYF TGTGCCAGCAGTTTAAACTACCTCGTAACAAACATTCAGTACTTC
TRBJ1-3 - many TRBV12-3/TRBV12-4 CASTNGRAELSGNTIYF TGTGCCAGCACGAATGGAAGGGCAGAACTCTCTGGAAACACCATATATTTT
TRBJ1-1 - many TRBV6-2/TRBV6-3 CASRSGALARGAFF TGTGCCAGCAGATCCGGGGCCCTGGCTCGGGGGGCTTTCTTT
TRBJ2-6 TRBD1 few TRBV5-5 CASSRTGVEANVLTF TGTGCCAGCAGCCGGACAGGGGTCGAGGCCAACGTCCTGACTTTC
TRBJ2-5 - few TRBV24-1 CATSDSQGPGETQYF TGTGCCACCAGTGATTCTCAGGGACCGGGCGAGACCCAGTACTTC
TRBJ2-1 TRBD2 - TRBV4-1 CASSHPGLAGVFNEQFF TGCGCCAGCAGCCACCCGGGACTAGCGGGAGTATTTAATGAGCAGTTCTTC
TRBJ1-6 - many TRBV30 CAWTTGRTNSPLHF TGTGCCTGGACTACGGGACGGACAAATTCACCCCTCCACTTT
TRBJ2-5 - many TRBV5-1 CASSLGAGEETQYF TGCGCCAGCAGCTTAGGGGCAGGGGAAGAGACCCAGTACTTC
TRBJ2-6 TRBD2 - TRBV3-1 CASSLLAESSGANVLTF TGTGCCAGCAGCCTCCTAGCGGAGAGCTCTGGGGCCAACGTCCTGACTTTC
TRBJ2-3 - many TRBV20-1 CSAPNPSADTDTQYF TGCAGTGCCCCTAATCCTAGCGCTGACACAGATACGCAGTATTTT
TRBJ2-7 - many TRBV2 CASSGVRPRSSYEQYF TGTGCCAGCAGTGGGGTTCGTCCCAGGAGCTCCTACGAGCAGTACTTC
TRBJ1-1 - - TRBV5-1 CASSSTGLMNTEAFF TGCGCCAGCAGTTCCACAGGGCTCATGAACACTGAAGCTTTCTTT
TRBJ1-1 TRBD1 many TRBV6-1 CASSDMTGRDTEAFF TGTGCCAGCAGTGACATGACAGGGAGGGACACTGAAGCTTTCTTT
TRBJ1-1 - many TRBV19 CASTPGQKHTEAFF TGTGCCAGTACCCCCGGGCAGAAGCACACTGAAGCTTTCTTT
TRBJ2-3 - many TRBV12-3/TRBV12-4 CASSLIPRQYTDTQYF TGTGCCAGCAGTTTAATCCCTCGACAGTACACAGATACGCAGTATTTT
TRBJ2-5 TRBD2 many TRBV6-2/TRBV6-3 CASSYRGLAGNQETQYF TGTGCCAGCAGTTACAGGGGTCTAGCGGGCAATCAAGAGACCCAGTACTTC
TRBJ1-1 TRBD1 many TRBV20-1 CSAGQGRTEAFF TGCAGTGCTGGACAGGGAAGAACTGAAGCTTTCTTT
TRBJ1-6 TRBD1 - TRBV12-5 CASGLVLGQGNSPLHF TGTGCTAGTGGTTTGGTCCTGGGACAGGGTAATTCACCCCTCCACTTT
TRBJ1-4 - few TRBV28 CASSPGGTVNEKLFF TGTGCCAGCAGCCCGGGCGGGACGGTTAATGAAAAACTGTTTTTT
TRBJ2-5 TRBD2 few TRBV5-1 CASSLSGISQETQYF TGCGCCAGCAGCTTGAGCGGGATATCCCAAGAGACCCAGTACTTC
TRBJ2-7 TRBD2 few TRBV28 CASSPPFSGTAYEQYF TGTGCCAGCAGCCCCCCGTTTAGCGGGACGGCCTACGAGCAGTACTTC
TRBJ1-5 - few TRBV29-1 CSVALGVNQPQHF TGCAGCGTAGCCCTTGGAGTAAATCAGCCCCAGCATTTT
TRBJ2-1 TRBD2 few TRBV11-2 CASSFLPGLAGDNEQFF TGTGCCAGCAGTTTTCTACCGGGACTAGCGGGAGACAATGAGCAGTTCTTC
TRBJ1-1 - many TRBV5-5 CASSLEGQTNTEAFF TGTGCCAGCAGCTTGGAAGGGCAGACGAACACTGAAGCTTTCTTT
TRBJ2-1 - many TRBV6-2/TRBV6-3 CASRRLVNEQFF TGTGCCAGCAGAAGACTAGTCAATGAGCAGTTCTTC
TRBJ1-1 - - TRBV28 CASSSYTSGETEAFF TGTGCCAGCAGTTCATACACCTCAGGGGAAACTGAAGCTTTCTTT
TRBJ2-7 TRBD2 many TRBV6-1 CASTLLALSYEQYF TGTGCCAGCACCCTACTAGCGCTCTCCTACGAGCAGTACTTC
TRBJ1-1 TRBD1 many TRBV6-1 CASSGTGSMNTEAFF TGTGCCAGCAGCGGGACAGGGTCCATGAACACTGAAGCTTTCTTT
TRBJ2-4 - many TRBV7-6 CASSSNPNREPLAKNIQYF TGTGCCAGCAGCTCGAACCCGAACAGGGAACCCCTAGCCAAAAACATTCAGTACTTC
TRBJ1-1 - many TRBV3-1 CASSQDHRENTEAFF TGTGCCAGCAGCCAAGATCACAGGGAGAACACTGAAGCTTTCTTT
TRBJ2-7 - many TRBV5-1 CASSLDYEQYF TGCGCCAGCAGCTTAGACTACGAGCAGTACTTC
TRBJ1-1 TRBD1 many TRBV20-1 CSVQGQGAPEAFF TGCAGTGTTCAGGGACAGGGAGCCCCTGAAGCTTTCTTT